Following are 10 T cell receptor beta chains from one sample sequenced in a study of blood T cells in healthy people across ages. Alongside a J-beta primer mix, a sample-barcoded 5' primer served in a second PCR lasting about 6 to 11 cycles. One entry per CDR3 protein, called by TCRdb with MiXCR from the 5' RACE reads. The table lists roughly 1 million distinct CDR3 sequences, roughly a quarter of them singletons. These data were likewise used in another study, on T cells of mothers and their children.

Input material: blood. The origin of the receptors is a girl under 10 years old in good health.

In the case of this clonotype: Likely a read error: the CDR3 ends without its conserved phenylalanine or tryptophan. J is TRBJ2-7 and V is TRBV4-1, with D perhaps TRBD2 (6 bases). The V end was cut by 1 base, the J end by 6 bases, with 16 bases between. Germline CDR1 reads MGHRA; CDR2 reads YSYEKL. This CDR3 contains 15 residues. The CDR3 region has the DNA TGCGCCAGCAGCCAAGTAGGAGGGATGCAAGTCGAGCAGTACATC. This gives the protein CASSQVGGMQVEQYI.

A few counts support this clonotype. The J gene is TRBJ2-1, the V gene TRBV28, with 9 bases lining up with TRBD2. The CDR3 consists of 15 residues. Germline-derived CDR1 and CDR2 are MDHEN and SYDVKM. Trimming cost V 1 base and J 8 bases; bases outside gene matches: 6. DNA for the CDR3: TGTGCCAGCAGTTTATACGGCGGGAGGGCGGATGAGCAGTTCTTC. Residues: CASSLYGGRADEQFF. Variable domain in full (rest from reference TRBV28 and TRBJ2-1): DVKVTQSSRYLVKRTGEKVFLECVQDMDHENMFWYRQDPGLGLRLIYFSYDVKMKEKGDIPEGYSVSREKKERFSLILESASTNQTSMYLCASSLYGGRADEQFFGPGTRLTVL.

This clonotype was counted only a few times. The rearrangement links TRBV12-3 or TRBV12-4 to TRBJ2-3, with TRBD2 matching over 9 bases. This CDR3 is built from 15 residues. After removal of 6 bases from V and 1 base from J, the junction contained 5 bases not matched to a gene. The CDR3 is CASRQASGGTDTQYF. DNA of the CDR3: TGTGCCAGCAGGCAAGCTAGCGGGGGCACAGATACGCAGTATTTT.

This clonotype was seen a few times. The chain uses TRBV2 and TRBJ1-5; D gene uncertain. The CDR3 sequence is 14 residues long. The V end was cut by 0 bases, the J end by 6 bases, with 9 bases between. Germline V gene data show CDR1 as SNHLY and CDR2 as FYNNEI. CDR3 in amino acids: CASSEAERVQPQHF. The CDR3 DNA reads TGTGCCAGCAGTGAAGCGGAACGGGTTCAGCCCCAGCATTTT.

The rearrangement uses TRBV29-1 and TRBJ1-1; weak D call: TRBD1 (6 bases). The CDR3 has 13 amino acids. The V gene's germline CDR1 is SQVTM and CDR2 ANQGSEA. The germline V and J ends were trimmed by 6 bases and 6 bases, with 17 bases remaining between them. The CDR3 loop reads CSVQGGESAEAFF. CDR3 bases: TGCAGCGTCCAAGGGGGGGAGTCGGCTGAAGCTTTCTTT.

J is TRBJ2-7 and V is TRBV7-9, with D perhaps given as TRBD1 or TRBD2 (6 bases each). From germline, CDR1 is SEHNR and CDR2 FQNEAQ (reference sequence). With 5 bases removed from V and 3 bases from J, the gap between germline ends came to 17 bases. This CDR3 comprises 15 residues. The CDR3: CASSPGHLGGYEQYF. The DNA for the CDR3 is TGTGCCAGCAGCCCGGGACACCTGGGGGGCTACGAGCAGTACTTC.

The gene calls are TRBV3-1 and TRBJ2-5; D is perhaps TRBD1 (6 bases). V dropped 6 bases and J dropped 1 base, with 15 bases sitting between them. Looked up from germline, CDR1 is LGHDT and CDR2 is YNNKEL (reference sequence). CDR3 length equals 15 residues. The CDR3 coding sequence is TGTGCCAGCAGACCCACAGGGAGTCCCCAAGAGACCCAGTACTTC. Encoded protein: CASRPTGSPQETQYF.

The rearrangement links TRBV4-2 to TRBJ2-7; no firm D call. Germline V lookup: CDR1 LGHNA, CDR2 YNFKEQ. V lost 0 bases, J lost 5 bases, and 8 bases lay in between. The CDR3 covers 13 residues. CDR3 protein: CASSQERLNEQYF. CDR3 in DNA: TGTGCCAGCAGCCAAGAACGCCTAAACGAGCAGTACTTC.

This chain uses TRBV4-2 with TRBJ1-2; no clear D. The CDR3 covers 13 residues. Germline V lookup: CDR1 LGHNA, CDR2 YNFKEQ. V dropped 1 base and J dropped 4 bases, with 7 bases sitting between them. The CDR3 here is CASSQVEIYGYTF. In nucleotides, the CDR3 is TGTGCCAGCAGCCAAGTGGAAATCTATGGCTACACCTTC.

CDR3 protein: CASSEPGGLNQPQHF. In DNA form, the CDR3 reads TGTGCCAGCAGTGAGCCCGGGGGGCTCAATCAGCCCCAGCATTTT. The chain combines TRBV6-1 with TRBJ1-5; the D gene is possibly TRBD1 (6 bases). The CDR3 has 15 residues. Looked up from germline, CDR1 is MNHNS and CDR2 is SASEGT. V was pared by 3 bases and J by 3 bases, with 12 bases between.